The 19 T cell receptor beta chains listed next were all sequenced from one sample in a study of breast tumors, draining lymph nodes, adjacent tissues. Axillary draining lymph nodes of breast cancer patients supplied the node samples. TCRdb analysed the multiplex PCR reads with MiXCR anew, one entry per CDR3 protein. This repertoire shows fewer than 200,000 distinct CDR3 sequences, approximately 30% found once; its top ten account for approximately 4.3%. Sequencing was done on a sample of axillary lymph node tissue. Receptors were obtained from a female donor with breast cancer. Some clones in this sample may be carry-over from other donors' samples.

Regarding this clonotype: A read error may produce the germline difference seen at one junction end. The V gene is TRBV5-6, the J gene TRBJ2-5; no reliable D call. The CDR3 loop spans 13 amino acids. The V gene's germline CDR1 is SGHDT and CDR2 YYEEEE. The DNA of the CDR3 is TGTGCCAGCGGACCTGGCGAGAAAGAGGCCCAGTACTTC. Its protein is CASGPGEKEAQYF.

Notes on this clonotype: With a much larger clone just one base away, this may be a read error. V and J are TRBV5-5 and TRBJ2-7, with 8 nucleotides matching TRBD1. From germline, CDR1 is SGHKS and CDR2 YYEKEE (reference sequence). This CDR3 spans 17 amino acids. The CDR3 loop is CAGRLDIRTGLTYEQYF. Written as DNA, the CDR3 is TGTGCCGGCAGGTTGGACATTAGGACAGGGCTAACCTACGAGCAGTACTTC.

Remarks on this clonotype: A read error is possible here, since a much larger clone lies one base away. The V and J genes are TRBV4-2 and TRBJ1-2; 9 nucleotides match TRBD1. CDR1 LGHNA and CDR2 YNFKEQ come from the germline V gene. This CDR3 has 16 amino acids. The CDR3 is CASSQGGLRDRDGYAF. The CDR3 DNA is TGTGCCAGCAGCCAAGGCGGATTACGGGACAGGGATGGCTACGCCTTC.

The chain has TRBV5-5 and TRBJ1-1; D gene unclear. CDR1 and CDR2 from the germline V gene are SGHKS and YYEKEE (reference sequence). V lost 8 bases and J 0 bases, leaving 11 bases between the germline ends. This CDR3 comprises 13 residues. CDR3 protein: CASSSNMNTEAFF. The CDR3 DNA reads TGTGCCAGTAGTAGCAACATGAACACTGAAGCTTTCTTT.

V usage is TRBV6-2 or TRBV6-3 and J usage is TRBJ2-1; D not resolved. V was cut by 0 bases and J by 10 bases, with 7 bases left in between. There are 12 residues in the CDR3. Per the germline V gene, CDR1 is MNHEY and CDR2 is SVGEGT. The CDR3 reads CASSYSPLEQFF. In DNA form, the CDR3 reads TGTGCCAGCAGTTACTCGCCCTTAGAGCAGTTCTTC.

This clonotype was observed at least ten times. The CDR3 is CASSWTGVEEKLFF. The CDR3 DNA follows: TGTGCCAGCAGCTGGACAGGGGTGGAGGAAAAACTGTTTTTT. The V call is TRBV11-2, the J call TRBJ1-4; 9 bases are a match to TRBD1. The CDR3 sequence is 14 residues long. The germline V gene encodes CDR1 SGHAT and CDR2 FQNNGV. Trimming removed 4 bases from V and 8 bases from J; junction bases left unmatched: 5.

The sample holds many counts of this clonotype. The chain joins TRBV20-1 to TRBJ2-5, with 7 bases that match TRBD2. This CDR3 has 11 residues. Germline V gene lookup returns CDR1 DFQATT and CDR2 SNEGSKA (reference sequence). CDR3 in DNA: TGCGGGTTCGTCTCGGGGGGGACCCAGTACTTC. It translates to CGFVSGGTQYF.

This clonotype was counted at least ten times. The CDR3 nucleotides read TGTGCCACCAGCAGAGCACAGGGAACCCAGCCCCAGCATTTT. It encodes CATSRAQGTQPQHF. J is TRBJ1-5 and V is TRBV15, with a weak D call TRBD1 (6 bases). CDR1 is LNHNV and CDR2 is YYDKDF in the germline V gene (reference sequence). This CDR3 comprises 14 residues. V lost 1 base to trimming and J lost 7 bases, with 11 bases between them.

The chain has TRBV28 and TRBJ2-1, with TRBD2 matching over 7 bases. CDR1 and CDR2 (germline): MDHEN, SYDVKM. Trimming at V came to 5 bases and at J to 4 bases, leaving 5 bases not matched to a gene. The CDR3 contains 14 residues. The CDR3 spells CASSGAGLYNEQFF. CDR3 nucleotide sequence: TGTGCCAGCAGTGGAGCGGGACTTTACAATGAGCAGTTCTTC.

Ten or more counts support this clonotype. This chain joins TRBV12-3 or TRBV12-4 and TRBJ1-2; possible D gene TRBD1, 6 bases. Trimming stripped 4 bases from V and 7 bases from J, with 16 bases between. There are 14 residues in the CDR3. The CDR3 region has the DNA TGTGCCAGCAGTTCGGACAGTTCTTTTGGTGGCTACACCTTC. Translating it yields CASSSDSSFGGYTF.

This clonotype showed up many times. CDR3 sequence: CAIGTEGNTIYF. CDR3 DNA sequence: TGTGCCATCGGGACAGAGGGAAACACCATATATTTT. This sequence joins TRBV10-3 and TRBJ1-3; 7 bases are shared with TRBD1. The V gene's germline CDR1 is ENHRY and CDR2 SYGVKD. V was clipped by 8 bases and J by 4 bases; unmatched bases: 2. The CDR3 totals 12 residues.

The CDR3 DNA reads as TGCAGCGGGGGGGGGCCCTCGTACAATGAGCAGTTCTTC. Translation: CSGGGPSYNEQFF. The chain combines TRBV29-1 with TRBJ2-1; a possible D gene is TRBD2 (7 bases). CDR3 length: 13 residues. Trimming cost V 7 bases and J 4 bases, with 14 bases left between them. Germline-derived CDR1 and CDR2 are SQVTM and ANQGSEA.

The chain employs TRBV10-1 and TRBJ2-3, with 8 bases that match TRBD1. The CDR3 has 16 residues. V lost 6 bases to trimming and J lost 0 bases; unmatched junction nucleotides: 8. The germline gives CDR1 WNHNN, CDR2 SYGVQD (reference sequence). The CDR3 sequence is CASSSDRAPSTDTQYF. The CDR3 DNA reads TGCGCCAGCAGCTCGGACAGGGCTCCTAGCACAGATACGCAGTATTTT.

V usage is TRBV3-1 and J usage is TRBJ2-3, with D possibly matching TRBD2 (6 bases). Germline V CDR1 and CDR2: LGHDT, YNNKEL (reference sequence). The CDR3 sequence is 16 residues long. Trimming took off 2 bases at V and 3 bases at J, with 15 bases between the two ends. The CDR3 loop reads CASSQTSWRRTDTQYF. CDR3 coding DNA: TGTGCCAGCAGCCAAACTAGCTGGAGAAGAACAGATACGCAGTATTTT.

Comments on this clonotype: The junction differs from germline at one of its ends, possibly a read error. The V and J genes are TRBV20-1 and TRBJ2-3, with TRBD2 matching 10 bases. The CDR3 has 14 amino acids. Germline V gene sequence: CDR1 DFQATT, CDR2 SNEGSKA (reference sequence). The CDR3 sequence: CSARPSGSADTQYF. For the CDR3, the DNA is TGCAGCGCTAGACCTAGCGGGAGCGCAGATACGCAGTATTTT.

This sequence joins TRBV10-1 and TRBJ2-7, with D unresolved. Per germline, CDR1 WNHNN and CDR2 SYGVQD (reference sequence). This CDR3 has 16 residues. Trimming shortened V by 4 bases and J by 5 bases, and 21 bases separated the two germline ends. As DNA, the CDR3 is TGCGCCAGCAGTGCTAGTGGCGACACAAGAGTCCACGAGCAGTACTTC. Translating it yields CASSASGDTRVHEQYF.

This clonotype showed up many times. The chain has TRBV6-5 and TRBJ1-4; TRBD1 aligns across 7 bases. J lost 7 bases, V lost 0 bases, and 2 bases had no gene match. This CDR3 spans 14 amino acids. Germline loops: CDR1 MNHEY, CDR2 SVGAGI. CDR3 nucleotides: TGTGCCAGCAGTTACTCGACAGGGTCTGAAAAACTGTTTTTT. As protein: CASSYSTGSEKLFF.

This clonotype was recorded a few times. Just one base apart from a much larger clone, this may be a read error. No conserved phenylalanine or tryptophan is present at the end of the CDR3, so a read error is the likely explanation. The chain joins TRBV7-2 to TRBJ1-5; tentatively, D is TRBD1 (6 bases). There are 14 residues in the CDR3. CDR1 is SGHTA and CDR2 is FQGNSA in the germline V gene. The ends were cut back, 7 bases at V and 7 bases at J, with 17 bases in the middle. CDR3 in amino acids: CASTPGGAGQPQHL. As DNA, the CDR3 is TGTGCCAGCACCCCGGGGGGCGCGGGGCAGCCCCAGCATCTT.

J is TRBJ1-6 and V is TRBV9; 7 nucleotides agree with TRBD1. This CDR3 has 15 amino acids. Unmatched junction bases numbered 8, after V lost 0 bases and J lost 11 bases. From germline, CDR1 is SGDLS and CDR2 YYNGEE. CDR3 protein: CASSVEGTAFAPLHF. The CDR3 DNA reads TGTGCCAGCAGCGTAGAGGGGACAGCTTTCGCACCCCTCCACTTT.